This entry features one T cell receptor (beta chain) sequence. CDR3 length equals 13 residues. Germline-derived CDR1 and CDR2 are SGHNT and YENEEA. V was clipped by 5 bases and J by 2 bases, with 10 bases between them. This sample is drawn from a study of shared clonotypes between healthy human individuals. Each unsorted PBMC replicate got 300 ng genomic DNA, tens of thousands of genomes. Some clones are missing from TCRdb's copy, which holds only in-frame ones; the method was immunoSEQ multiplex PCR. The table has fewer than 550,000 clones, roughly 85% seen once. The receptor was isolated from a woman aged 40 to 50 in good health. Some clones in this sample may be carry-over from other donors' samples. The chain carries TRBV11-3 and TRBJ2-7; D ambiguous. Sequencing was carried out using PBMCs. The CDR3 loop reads CASSGDNPYEQYF. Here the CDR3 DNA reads TGTGCCAGCAGCGGCGACAATCCCTACGAGCAGTACTTC.